This entry describes one TCR beta chain. No antigen is known for it. The data are from a study of shared clonotypes between healthy human individuals. Whole-study context: A donor's plate count was three for CD4 naive and three for CD4 memory; CD8 naive had two and CD8 memory one. Study results and limitations: Generally, naive subsets came out with larger estimated richness than memory subsets.

Germline V lookup: CDR1 SGHRS, CDR2 YFSETQ. V shed 3 bases and J shed 0 bases, with 7 bases lying between them. The CDR3 is made up of 14 amino acids. Every subset had its genomic DNA shared out evenly among several immunoSEQ plates. TCRdb keeps only in-frame clones here, not all; method: immunoSEQ multiplex PCR. This sample has fewer than 1.8 million clones; 97% to 99% occur once, and the top ten carry about 0.4%. V gene TRBV5-1 combines with J gene TRBJ1-3; unclear D gene. The specimen was naive CD4+ T cells sorted from blood. Subset in this sample: CD45RA+ positively selected. The clonotype originates from a man between 25 and 39 years old in good health. The CDR3 sequence is CASSSDGSGNTIYF. The CDR3 nucleotides read TGCGCCAGCAGCTCGGACGGCTCTGGAAACACCATATATTTT.